The 5 T cell receptor beta chains below were found in one sample sequenced in a study of cytomegalovirus exposure and HLA in healthy donors (dated by TCRdb to about 2017). Library preparation was by the immunoSEQ multiplex PCR assay. For the multiplex PCR, a mixture combining 60 forward primers for TCR Vbeta segments and 13 reverse primers for TCR Jbeta segments was used. Drawn from immuneACCESS, this table holds only the in-frame rearrangements with V and J called that TCRdb kept. Clones are partly lost; checked studies trace under half to an unresolved V gene and leave the rest unexplained. The sample table lists some 100,000 clones, 60% to 85% of them with a count of one. About 10% of the sample is in the top ten clones. Sequencing input: PBMCs. The receptors stem from a man aged 45-65 years in good health and CMV-seronegative.

The chain combines TRBV4-1 with TRBJ2-2; D might be TRBD2 (6 bases). The CDR3 spans 17 residues. Germline lookup yields CDR1 MGHRA and CDR2 YSYEKL. Trimming stripped 1 base from V and 5 bases from J, with 17 bases between. In DNA, the CDR3 is TGCGCCAGCAGCCAAGTGAGGGGCGGGATAAGAACCGGGGAGCTGTTTTTT. It encodes CASSQVRGGIRTGELFF.

J is TRBJ2-1 and V is TRBV6-1; 7 positions agree with TRBD2. CDR3 size: 14 residues. Germline loops: CDR1 MNHNS, CDR2 SASEGT. Trimming took 7 bases from V and 4 from J; bases not matched to a gene: 7. This chain's CDR3 is CASTSRREYNEQFF. CDR3 sequence (DNA): TGTGCCAGCACCAGCCGGCGGGAGTACAATGAGCAGTTCTTC.

The V gene is TRBV10-3, the J gene TRBJ1-5; 9 bases are shared with TRBD1. The CDR3 spans 14 residues. Trimming at V came to 4 bases and at J to 3 bases, leaving 1 base not matched to a gene. Per the germline V gene, CDR1 is ENHRY and CDR2 is SYGVKD. CDR3 bases: TGTGCCATCAGTGGGACAGGGGACAATCAGCCCCAGCATTTT. Translated, it gives CAISGTGDNQPQHF.

J is TRBJ2-7 and V is TRBV7-2; TRBD1 matches at 7 bases. The germline gives CDR1 SGHTA, CDR2 FQGNSA. The CDR3 sequence is 15 residues long. The junction had 7 bases not matched to a gene; V was cut back by 3 bases and J by 2 bases. CDR3 DNA: TGTGCCAGCAGCTTCACGGACCAGGGGGCCTACGAGCAGTACTTC. This gives the protein CASSFTDQGAYEQYF.

The V gene is TRBV6-5, the J gene TRBJ2-3, with a tentative D call TRBD2 (6 bases). In germline, CDR1 is MNHEY, CDR2 SVGAGI. CDR3 length: 16 residues. V was shortened by 0 bases and J by 2 bases, with 12 bases between the two germline ends. CDR3 in amino acids: CASSYSSSGPTDTQYF. CDR3 DNA: TGTGCCAGCAGTTACTCGAGTAGCGGCCCCACAGATACGCAGTATTTT.